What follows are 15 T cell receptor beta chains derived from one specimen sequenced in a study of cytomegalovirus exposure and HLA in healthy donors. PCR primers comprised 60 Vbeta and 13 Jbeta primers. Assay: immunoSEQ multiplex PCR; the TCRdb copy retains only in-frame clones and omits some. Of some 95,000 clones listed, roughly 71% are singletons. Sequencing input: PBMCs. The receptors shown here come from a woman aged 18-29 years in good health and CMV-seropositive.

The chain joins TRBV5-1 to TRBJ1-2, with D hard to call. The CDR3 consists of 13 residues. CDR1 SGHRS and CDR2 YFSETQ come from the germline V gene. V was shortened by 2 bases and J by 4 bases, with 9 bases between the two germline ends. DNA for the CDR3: TGCGCCAGCAGCTTATTAGGGAGCTATGGCTACACCTTC. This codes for CASSLLGSYGYTF.

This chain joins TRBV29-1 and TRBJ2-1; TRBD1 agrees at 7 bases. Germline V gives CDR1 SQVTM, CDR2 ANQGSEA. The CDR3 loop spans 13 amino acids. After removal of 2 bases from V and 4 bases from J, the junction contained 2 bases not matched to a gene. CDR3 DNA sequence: TGCAGCGTTGAAAGGGACAGTTACAATGAGCAGTTCTTC. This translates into CSVERDSYNEQFF.

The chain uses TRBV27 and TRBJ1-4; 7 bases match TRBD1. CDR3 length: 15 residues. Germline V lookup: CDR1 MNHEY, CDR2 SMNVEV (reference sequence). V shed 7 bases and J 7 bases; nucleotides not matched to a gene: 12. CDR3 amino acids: CASNPRGVGAEKLFF. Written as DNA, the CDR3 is TGTGCCAGCAATCCCAGGGGGGTTGGAGCTGAAAAACTGTTTTTT.

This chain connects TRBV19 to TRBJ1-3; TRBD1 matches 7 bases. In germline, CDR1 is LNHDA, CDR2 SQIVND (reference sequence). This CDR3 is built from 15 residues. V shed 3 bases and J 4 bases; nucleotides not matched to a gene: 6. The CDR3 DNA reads TGTGCCAGTAGTATGGCACAGGGGCCCGGAAACACCATATATTTT. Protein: CASSMAQGPGNTIYF.

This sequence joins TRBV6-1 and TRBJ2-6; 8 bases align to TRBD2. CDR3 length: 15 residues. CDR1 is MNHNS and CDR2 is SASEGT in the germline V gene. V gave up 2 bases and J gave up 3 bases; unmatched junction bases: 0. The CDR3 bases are TGTGCCAGCAGTGAACTAGCGGGTGGGGCCAACGTCCTGACTTTC. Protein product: CASSELAGGANVLTF.

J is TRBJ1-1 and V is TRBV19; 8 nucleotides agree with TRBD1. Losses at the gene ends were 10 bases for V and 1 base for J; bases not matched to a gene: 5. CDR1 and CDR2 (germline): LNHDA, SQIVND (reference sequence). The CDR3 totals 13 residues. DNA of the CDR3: TGTGCCACATCCCAGGGGGCGAACACTGAAGCTTTCTTT. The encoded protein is CATSQGANTEAFF.

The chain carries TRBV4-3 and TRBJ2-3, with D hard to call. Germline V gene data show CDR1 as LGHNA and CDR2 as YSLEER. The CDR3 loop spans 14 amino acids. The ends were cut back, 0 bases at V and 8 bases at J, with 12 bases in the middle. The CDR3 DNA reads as TGCGCCAGCAGCCAAGAAGGTATCGACTCTACGCAGTATTTT. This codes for CASSQEGIDSTQYF.

Here the CDR3 DNA reads TGTGCCAGTCAGGGCAGCGGGAGTGGTACGCAGTATTTT. The encoded protein is CASQGSGSGTQYF. The rearrangement links TRBV6-1 to TRBJ2-3, with 8 bases aligning to TRBD2. The CDR3 runs to 13 residues. J was trimmed by 8 bases and V by 9 bases; bases with no gene match: 10. Germline V CDR1 and CDR2: MNHNS, SASEGT.

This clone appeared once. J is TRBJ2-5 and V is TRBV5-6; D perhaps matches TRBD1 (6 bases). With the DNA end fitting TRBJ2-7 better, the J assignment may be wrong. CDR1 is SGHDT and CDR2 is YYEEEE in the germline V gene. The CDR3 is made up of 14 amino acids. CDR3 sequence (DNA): TGTGCCAGCCCGCCCTACAGGGTCTCCTACGAGCAGTACTTC. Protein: CASPPYRVSYEQYF.

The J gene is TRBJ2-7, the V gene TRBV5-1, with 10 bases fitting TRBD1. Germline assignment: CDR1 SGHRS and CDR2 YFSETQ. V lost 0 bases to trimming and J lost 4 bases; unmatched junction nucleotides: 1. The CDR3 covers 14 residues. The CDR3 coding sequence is TGCGCCAGCAGCTTGGGGGACAGGGGTTACGAGCAGTACTTC. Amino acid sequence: CASSLGDRGYEQYF. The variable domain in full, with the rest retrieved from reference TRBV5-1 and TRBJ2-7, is KAGVTQTPRYLIKTRGQQVTLSCSPISGHRSVSWYQQTPGQGLQFLFEYFSETQRNKGNFPGRFSGRQFSNSRSEMNVSTLELGDSALYLCASSLGDRGYEQYFGPGTRLTVT.

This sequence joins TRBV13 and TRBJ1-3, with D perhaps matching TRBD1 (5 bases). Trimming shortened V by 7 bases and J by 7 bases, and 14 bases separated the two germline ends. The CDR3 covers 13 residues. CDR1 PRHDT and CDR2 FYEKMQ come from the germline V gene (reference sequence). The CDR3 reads CASTVRGGNTIYF. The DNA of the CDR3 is TGTGCCAGCACAGTCCGGGGGGGGAACACCATATATTTT.

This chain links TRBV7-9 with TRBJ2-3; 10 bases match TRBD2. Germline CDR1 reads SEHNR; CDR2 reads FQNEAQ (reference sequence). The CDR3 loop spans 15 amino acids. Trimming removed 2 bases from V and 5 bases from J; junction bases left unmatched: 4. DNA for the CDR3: TGTGCCAGCAGCTTAAGCGGGGGGGCAGGAGATACGCAGTATTTT. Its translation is CASSLSGGAGDTQYF.

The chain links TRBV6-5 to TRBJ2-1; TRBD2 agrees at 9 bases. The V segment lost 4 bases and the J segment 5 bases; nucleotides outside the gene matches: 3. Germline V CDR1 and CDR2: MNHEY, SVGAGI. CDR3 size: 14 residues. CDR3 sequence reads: CASSLAGANNEQFF. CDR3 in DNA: TGTGCCAGCAGTTTAGCGGGGGCCAACAATGAGCAGTTCTTC.

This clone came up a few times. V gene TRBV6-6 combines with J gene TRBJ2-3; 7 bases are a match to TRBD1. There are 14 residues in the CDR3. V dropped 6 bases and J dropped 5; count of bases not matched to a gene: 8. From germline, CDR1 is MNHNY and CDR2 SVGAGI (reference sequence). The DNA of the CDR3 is TGTGCCAGCAGCAGACCCGACAGGGAAGATACGCAGTATTTT. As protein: CASSRPDREDTQYF.

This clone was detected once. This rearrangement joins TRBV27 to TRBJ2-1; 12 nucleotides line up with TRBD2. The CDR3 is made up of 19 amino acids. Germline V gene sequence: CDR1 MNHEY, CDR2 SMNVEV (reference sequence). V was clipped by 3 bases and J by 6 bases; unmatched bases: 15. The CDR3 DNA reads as TGTGCCAGCAGTTTGCGGACTAGCGGGAATTCGGGGGGGGGCAATGAGCAGTTCTTC. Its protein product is CASSLRTSGNSGGGNEQFF.